This T cell receptor beta chain appears in the sequencing data of a study of blood T cells in healthy people across ages. Study-level points and caveats: Because donor CMV status was unknown, expanded clonotype changes were possibly confounded.

This CDR3 contains 15 residues. The germline V and J ends were trimmed by 4 bases and 2 bases, with 14 bases remaining between them. From germline, CDR1 is SQVTM and CDR2 ANQGSEA. This clonotype was counted ten times or more. Its antigen is unknown. Through a sample-barcoded 5' primer and a J-beta primer mix, a second PCR was run for roughly 7 to 11 cycles. In TCRdb, the 5' RACE reads were re-called with MiXCR into one record per CDR3 protein. The sample shows about 1.5 million distinct CDR3 sequences, 40% to 50% of them seen only once. The sample, around 9.9 milliliters of peripheral blood, was drawn from each donor. Researchers report isolating at least 7 million PBMCs per sample.

This chain connects TRBV29-1 to TRBJ2-2; a possible D gene is TRBD2 (7 bases). The source material was blood. This clonotype was sampled from a woman under 30 in good health. Written as DNA, the CDR3 is TGCAGCGTTGGGGGCCCGGGGGGCAACACCGGGGAGCTGTTTTTT. This translates into CSVGGPGGNTGELFF.